The rows below give T cell receptor beta chains drawn from one sample of a study of cytomegalovirus exposure and HLA in healthy donors. Profiled with immunoSEQ multiplex PCR; TCRdb holds only in-frame clones, not every one. The repertoire includes about 120,000 clones, 50% to 70% of them detected once, and roughly 9% sits in the top ten. Source material: PBMCs. Receptors originate from a middle-aged woman in good health and CMV-seropositive. Both conserved end residues are part of each CDR3. Fields, in order: D gene, V gene, clone size, J gene, CDR3 protein, CDR3 DNA. D genes are given only for firm matches. Clone size is not always given. Where it is, it says once, few, many or a class for expanded clones.

TRBD1	TRBV13	few	TRBJ2-7	CASSIRDRGQSYEQYF	TGTGCCAGCAGCATTAGGGACAGGGGGCAGAGCTACGAGCAGTACTTC
-	TRBV14	few	TRBJ2-3	CASSPGADTQYF	TGTGCCAGCAGCCCCGGGGCAGATACGCAGTATTTT
-	TRBV4-1	-	TRBJ2-7	CASSQEGALSSYEQYF	TGCGCCAGCAGCCAAGAGGGGGCCTTATCATCCTACGAGCAGTACTTC
TRBD2	TRBV29-1	-	TRBJ2-1	CSVSGTSGSNEQFF	TGCAGCGTTTCCGGGACTAGCGGGAGTAATGAGCAGTTCTTC
TRBD1	TRBV7-3	-	TRBJ2-1	CASTKTGDPGNEQFF	TGTGCCAGCACCAAGACAGGGGACCCCGGGAATGAGCAGTTCTTC
TRBD1	TRBV7-8	few	TRBJ1-2	CASSYGQGAYGYTF	TGTGCCAGCAGCTACGGACAGGGAGCCTATGGCTACACCTTC
TRBD1	TRBV5-1	few	TRBJ2-7	CASSRRQGLSYEQYF	TGCGCCAGCAGCAGAAGACAGGGCCTCTCCTACGAGCAGTACTTC
-	TRBV28	-	TRBJ1-2	CASSPPARRGYTF	TGTGCCAGCAGTCCACCCGCCAGAAGAGGCTACACCTTC
TRBD1	TRBV7-9	-	TRBJ1-1	CASSSQGAVEAFF	TGTGCCAGCAGCTCCCAGGGGGCAGTTGAAGCTTTCTTT
TRBD1	TRBV5-5	few	TRBJ2-2	CASSLDGQEITGELFF	TGTGCCAGCAGCTTGGACGGACAGGAGATCACCGGGGAGCTGTTTTTT
-	TRBV20-1	-	TRBJ2-1	CSARVSNEQFF	TGCAGTGCTAGAGTCTCCAATGAGCAGTTCTTC
TRBD2	TRBV7-2	once	TRBJ2-1	CASSLVSGGTGEQFF	TGTGCCAGCAGCTTAGTTTCGGGAGGAACGGGTGAGCAGTTCTTC
TRBD1	TRBV28	-	TRBJ1-1	CASTTDRATEAFF	TGTGCCAGCACCACGGACAGGGCCACTGAAGCTTTCTTT
-	TRBV7-9	-	TRBJ1-1	CASSFIADRVNTEAFF	TGTGCCAGCAGCTTCATTGCAGACAGAGTGAACACTGAAGCTTTCTTT
-	TRBV18	once	TRBJ2-7	CASSPRSIDYEQYF	TGTGCCAGCTCACCACGGTCAATAGATTACGAGCAGTACTTC
-	TRBV27	few	TRBJ2-7	CASSSGSGYEQYF	TGTGCCAGCAGTTCCGGGTCTGGTTACGAGCAGTACTTC
-	TRBV27	once	TRBJ2-3	CASSLYVADTQYF	TGTGCCAGCAGTTTATATGTAGCTGATACGCAGTATTTT
-	TRBV9	few	TRBJ2-5	CASSVGLGRTGQYQETQYF	TGTGCCAGCAGCGTAGGTTTGGGGAGGACAGGACAGTACCAAGAGACCCAGTACTTC
TRBD2	TRBV5-1	-	TRBJ2-2	CASRIAGGGPVARPNTGELFF	TGCGCCAGCAGAATAGCGGGAGGGGGGCCCGTCGCGCGCCCGAACACCGGGGAGCTGTTTTTT
TRBD2	TRBV15	-	TRBJ2-1	CATSRDKRLAEPNEQFF	TGTGCCACCAGCAGAGATAAAAGACTAGCGGAACCAAATGAGCAGTTCTTC
-	TRBV28	-	TRBJ1-1	CASSLLTGLENTEAFF	TGTGCCAGCAGCCTCTTAACAGGGTTGGAGAACACTGAAGCTTTCTTT
TRBD2	TRBV7-9	-	TRBJ2-5	CASSSGGGSGETQYF	TGTGCCAGCAGCTCGGGCGGGGGTAGCGGAGAGACCCAGTACTTC
TRBD1	TRBV19	-	TRBJ2-3	CASGQGHTDTQYF	TGTGCCAGCGGACAGGGGCACACAGATACGCAGTATTTT
TRBD2	TRBV28	-	TRBJ2-7	CASSFSASGRDEQYF	TGTGCCAGCAGTTTCTCGGCTAGCGGGAGAGACGAGCAGTACTTC
TRBD1	TRBV5-4	few	TRBJ2-1	CASSSIGQGWDEQFF	TGTGCCAGCAGCTCAATCGGACAGGGATGGGATGAGCAGTTCTTC
TRBD2	TRBV4-1	-	TRBJ2-7	CASSHGGAGGPEGYEQYF	TGCGCCAGCAGCCATGGCGGAGCGGGAGGGCCAGAGGGCTACGAGCAGTACTTC
TRBD2	TRBV7-6	few	TRBJ2-2	CASSLIVSGGRGELFF	TGTGCCAGCAGCTTAATCGTTTCGGGGGGGCGCGGGGAGCTGTTTTTT
-	TRBV5-5	few	TRBJ2-4	CASSLVTWGLGDIQYF	TGTGCCAGCAGCTTGGTTACCTGGGGGCTAGGAGACATTCAGTACTTC